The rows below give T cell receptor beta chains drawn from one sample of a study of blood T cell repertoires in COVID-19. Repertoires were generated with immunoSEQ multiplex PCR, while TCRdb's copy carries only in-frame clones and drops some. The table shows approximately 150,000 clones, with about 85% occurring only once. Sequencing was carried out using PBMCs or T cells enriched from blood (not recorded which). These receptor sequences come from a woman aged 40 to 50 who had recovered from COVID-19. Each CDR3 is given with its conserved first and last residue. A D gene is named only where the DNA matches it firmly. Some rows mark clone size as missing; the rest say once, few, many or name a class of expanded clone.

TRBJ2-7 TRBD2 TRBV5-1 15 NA TGCGCCAGCAGCTTGACCCCAGGACTAGGGGACGAGCAGTACTTC CASSLTPGLGDEQYF
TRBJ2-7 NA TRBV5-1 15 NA TGCGCCAGCAGCCGGACAGACCCGAGCTCCTACGAGCAGTACTTC CASSRTDPSSYEQYF
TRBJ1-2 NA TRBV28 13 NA TGTGCCAGCAGTCTTCGGGGGACCTATGGCTACACCTTC CASSLRGTYGYTF
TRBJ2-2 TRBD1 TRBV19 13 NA TGTGCCAGTACCATTACAGGGGCCGGGGAGCTGTTTTTT CASTITGAGELFF
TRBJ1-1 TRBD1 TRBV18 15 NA TGTGCCAGCTCACCCTCCCAGGGGGAAATGACTGAAGCTTTCTTT CASSPSQGEMTEAFF
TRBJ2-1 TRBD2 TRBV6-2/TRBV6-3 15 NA TGTGCCAGCAGTTACCGGGCTAGCGGAGCAGATGAGCAGTTCTTC CASSYRASGADEQFF
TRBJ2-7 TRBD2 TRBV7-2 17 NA TGTGCCAGCAGCTTAGGCTGGCGGGGGGCCGGCCCCTACGAGCAGTACTTC CASSLGWRGAGPYEQYF
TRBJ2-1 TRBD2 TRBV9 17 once TGTGCCAGCAGCCGTACCCCGGGACTAGCGGGGTACAATGAGCAGTTCTTC CASSRTPGLAGYNEQFF
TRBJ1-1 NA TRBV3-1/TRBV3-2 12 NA TGTGCCAGCAGTCCCGCGGGGACTGAAGCTTTCTTT CASSPAGTEAFF
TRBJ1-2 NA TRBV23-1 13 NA TGCGCCAGCAGTCAGAGTGGGGAGTATGGCTACACCTTC CASSQSGEYGYTF
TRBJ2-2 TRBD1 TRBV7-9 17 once TGTGCCAGCAGCTTGGGACAGGGGGCTTCGAACACCGGGGAGCTGTTTTTT CASSLGQGASNTGELFF
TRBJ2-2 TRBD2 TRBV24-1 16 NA TGTGCCACCGCGGGGGGGGCCGACGCGAACACCGGGGAGCTGTTTTTT CATAGGADANTGELFF
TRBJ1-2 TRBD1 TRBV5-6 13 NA TGTGCCAGCGGATTAGGGACAGCCTATGGCTACACCTTC CASGLGTAYGYTF